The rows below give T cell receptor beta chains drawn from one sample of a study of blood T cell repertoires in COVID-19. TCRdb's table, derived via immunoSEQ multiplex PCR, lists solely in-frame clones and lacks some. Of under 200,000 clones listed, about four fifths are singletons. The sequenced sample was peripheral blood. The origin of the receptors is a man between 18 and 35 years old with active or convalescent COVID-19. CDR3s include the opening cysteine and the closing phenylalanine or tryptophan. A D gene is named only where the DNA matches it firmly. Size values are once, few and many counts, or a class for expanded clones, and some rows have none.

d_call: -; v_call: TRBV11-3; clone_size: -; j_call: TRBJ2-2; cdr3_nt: TGTGCCAGCAGCTTAGGGGCAGGCACCGGGGAGCTGTTTTTT; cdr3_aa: CASSLGAGTGELFF
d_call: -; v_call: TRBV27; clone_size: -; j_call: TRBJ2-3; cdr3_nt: TGTGCCTGCCGGGGTCCCCCTAGCACAGATACGCAGTATTTT; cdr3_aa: CACRGPPSTDTQYF
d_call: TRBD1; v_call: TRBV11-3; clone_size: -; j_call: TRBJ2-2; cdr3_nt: TGTGCCAGCAGCACATCCTGGACAGGGAATACCGGGGAGCTGTTTTTT; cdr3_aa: CASSTSWTGNTGELFF
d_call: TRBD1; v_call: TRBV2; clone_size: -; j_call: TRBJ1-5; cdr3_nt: TGTGCCATCGGGACAGGCCACAATCAGCCCCAGCATTTT; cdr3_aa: CAIGTGHNQPQHF
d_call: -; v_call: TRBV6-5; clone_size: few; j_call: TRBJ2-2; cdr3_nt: TGTGCCAGCAGGTCCATGACCGGGGAGCTGTTTTTT; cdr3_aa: CASRSMTGELFF
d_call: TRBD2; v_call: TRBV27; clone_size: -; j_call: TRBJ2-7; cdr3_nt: TGTGCCAGCAGTTTAGCTAGCGGGAGCTCCTACGAGCAGTACTTC; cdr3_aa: CASSLASGSSYEQYF
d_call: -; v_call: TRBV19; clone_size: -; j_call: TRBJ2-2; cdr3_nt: TGTGCCAGTAACCAGGGTTCCGGGGAGCTGTTTTTT; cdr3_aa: CASNQGSGELFF
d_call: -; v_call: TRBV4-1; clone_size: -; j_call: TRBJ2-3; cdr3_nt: TGCGCCAGCAAAGAGGTCCGTGGCACAGATACGCAGTATTTT; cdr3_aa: CASKEVRGTDTQYF
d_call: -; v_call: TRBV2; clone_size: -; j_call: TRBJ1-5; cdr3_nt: TGTGCCAGCAGGGACCAGGGAAATAGCAATCAGCCCCAGCATTTT; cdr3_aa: CASRDQGNSNQPQHF
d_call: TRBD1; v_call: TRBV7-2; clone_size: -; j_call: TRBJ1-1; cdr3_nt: TGTGCCAGCAGCTACACCGGGACAGCGAACACTGAAGCTTTCTTT; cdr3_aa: CASSYTGTANTEAFF
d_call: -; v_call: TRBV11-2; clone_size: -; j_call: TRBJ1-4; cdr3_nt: TGTGCCAGCAGCTTAGATCGGAGGTACAGGGAAGGGATGAATGAAAAACTGTTTTTT; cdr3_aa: CASSLDRRYREGMNEKLFF
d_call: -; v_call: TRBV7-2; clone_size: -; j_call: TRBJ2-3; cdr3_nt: TGTGCCAGCAGCTTAGTTTACACAGATACGCAGTATTTT; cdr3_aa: CASSLVYTDTQYF
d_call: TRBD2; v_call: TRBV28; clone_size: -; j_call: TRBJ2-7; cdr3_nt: TGTGCCAGCAGTTCCCGGTCACTAGCGGTAAGCTCCTACGAGCAGTACTTC; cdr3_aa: CASSSRSLAVSSYEQYF
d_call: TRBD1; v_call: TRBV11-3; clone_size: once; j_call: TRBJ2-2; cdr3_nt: TGTGCCAGCAGTCCGCAGGGGGCGGCCACCGGGGAGCTGTTTTTT; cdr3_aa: CASSPQGAATGELFF
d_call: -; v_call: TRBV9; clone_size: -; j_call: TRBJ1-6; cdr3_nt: TGTGCCAGCAGCGTTGGGGGGTCCTATAATTCACCCCTCCACTTT; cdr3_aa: CASSVGGSYNSPLHF
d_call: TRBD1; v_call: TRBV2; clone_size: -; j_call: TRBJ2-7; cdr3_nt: TGTGCCAGCATCCAGGACAGGTCATCCTACGAGCAGTACTTC; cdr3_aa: CASIQDRSSYEQYF
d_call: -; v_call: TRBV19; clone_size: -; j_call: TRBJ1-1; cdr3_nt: TGTGCCAGTAGTTCAGGATACCTTATCGAAGCTTTCTTT; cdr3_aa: CASSSGYLIEAFF
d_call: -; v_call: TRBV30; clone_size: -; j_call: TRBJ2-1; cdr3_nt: TGTGCCTGGAGCCCCAGGGGCTCGGGCAATGAGCAGTTCTTC; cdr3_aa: CAWSPRGSGNEQFF
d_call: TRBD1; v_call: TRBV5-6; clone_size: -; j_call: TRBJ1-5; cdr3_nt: TGTGCCAGCAGCACCTTGACAGGGACTAGCAATCAGCCCCAGCATTTT; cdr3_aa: CASSTLTGTSNQPQHF
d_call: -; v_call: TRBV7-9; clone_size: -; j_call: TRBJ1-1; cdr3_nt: TGTGCCAGCAGCTTAGCGGTCGGGGGGACTGAAGCTTTCTTT; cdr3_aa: CASSLAVGGTEAFF
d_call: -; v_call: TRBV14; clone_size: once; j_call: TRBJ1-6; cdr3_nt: TGTGCCAGCAGCCAAGACAGGGAATATAATTCACCCCTCCACTTT; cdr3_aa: CASSQDREYNSPLHF
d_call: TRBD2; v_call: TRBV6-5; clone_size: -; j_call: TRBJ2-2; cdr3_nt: TGTGCCAGCAGGCCTAGCGGGGCCGGGGAGCTGTTTTTT; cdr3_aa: CASRPSGAGELFF
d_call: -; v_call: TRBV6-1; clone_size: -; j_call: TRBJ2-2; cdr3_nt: TGTGCCAGCAGTGAAGACAGGCCTGGGACCGGGGAGCTGTTTTTT; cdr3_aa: CASSEDRPGTGELFF